These 19 T cell receptor beta chains share one sample of origin, sequenced in a study of T cell responses to AZD1222 COVID-19 vaccine. The data were produced by immunoSEQ multiplex PCR, yet TCRdb's version contains in-frame clones alone and is incomplete. The table includes approximately 190,000 clones, approximately 90% detected once. This specimen was peripheral blood, taken on day 0 of AZD1222 vaccination. The receptors derive from an adult in good health.

The rearrangement links TRBV27 to TRBJ1-1; D uncertain. V gave up 2 bases and J gave up 2 bases, with 9 bases separating them. Per germline, CDR1 MNHEY and CDR2 SMNVEV (reference sequence). The CDR3 consists of 14 residues. DNA of the CDR3: TGTGCCAGCAGTTTAGGCCCGGTAAACACTGAAGCTTTCTTT. It is translated as CASSLGPVNTEAFF.

This rearrangement joins TRBV19 to TRBJ1-4; D gene uncertain. The ends were cut back, 6 bases at V and 5 bases at J, with 13 bases in the middle. The length of the CDR3 is 14 residues. Germline CDR1 LNHDA, CDR2 SQIVND (reference sequence). CDR3 amino acids: CASSSGETNEKLFF. In DNA form, the CDR3 reads TGTGCCAGTAGCTCCGGGGAGACGAATGAAAAACTGTTTTTT. Looking up the rest from reference TRBV19 and TRBJ1-4 gives the full variable domain: DGGITQSPKYLFRKEGQNVTLSCEQNLNHDAMYWYRQDPGQGLRLIYYSQIVNDFQKGDIAEGYSVSREKKESFPLTVTSAQKNPTAFYLCASSSGETNEKLFFGSGTQLSVL.

The gene calls are TRBV6-6 and TRBJ1-6; 8 bases are shared with TRBD1. CDR1 MNHNY and CDR2 SVGAGI come from the germline V gene (reference sequence). Germline trimming cut 2 bases from V and 9 bases from J; bases unmatched to any gene: 6. The CDR3 is 15 amino acids. CDR3 amino acids: CASSYRTGLSSPLHF. The CDR3 DNA reads TGTGCCAGCAGTTACCGGACAGGGTTGTCTTCACCCCTCCACTTT.

The rearrangement uses TRBV29-1 and TRBJ1-1; weak D call: TRBD1 (6 bases). This CDR3 is built from 14 residues. CDR1 and CDR2 from the germline V gene are SQVTM and ANQGSEA. This chain's CDR3 is CAAGAGDMNTEAFF. The DNA for the CDR3 is TGCGCAGCCGGGGCAGGGGACATGAACACTGAAGCTTTCTTT. The entire variable domain, with the rest obtained from reference TRBV29-1 and TRBJ1-1, is as follows: SAVISQKPSRDICQRGTSLTIQCQVDSQVTMMFWYRQQPGQSLTLIATANQGSEATYESGFVIDKFPISRPNLTFSTLTVSNMSPEDSSIYLCAAGAGDMNTEAFFGQGTRLTVV.

This clone was observed a single time. V and J are TRBV5-4 and TRBJ2-2; 7 bases align to TRBD2. Losses at the gene ends were 10 bases for V and 0 bases for J; bases not matched to a gene: 6. Germline V lookup: CDR1 SGHNT, CDR2 YYREEE (reference sequence). The CDR3 runs 14 residues. The CDR3 spells CAAGGIPNTGELFF. The CDR3 DNA reads as TGTGCCGCCGGGGGGATCCCGAACACCGGGGAGCTGTTTTTT.

V gene TRBV2 combines with J gene TRBJ1-5; no firm D call. The CDR3 length is 15 residues. CDR1 is SNHLY and CDR2 is FYNNEI in the germline V gene. Between the trimmed V and J ends, which lost 3 bases and 1 base, there was a span of 10 bases. CDR3 DNA: TGTGCCAGCAGTGATATTGTGGTGAGCAATCAGCCCCAGCATTTT. Protein: CASSDIVVSNQPQHF.

The V gene is TRBV7-9, the J gene TRBJ1-2; TRBD1 is a possible D gene (5 bases). Trimming stripped 5 bases from V and 2 bases from J, with 12 bases between. Germline V CDR1 and CDR2: SEHNR, FQNEAQ (reference sequence). The CDR3 covers 14 residues. This chain's CDR3 is CASSLSDTNYGYTF. The CDR3, as DNA: TGTGCCAGCAGCCTCTCGGACACCAACTATGGCTACACCTTC.

The CDR3 protein is CASSQALGRVDQPQHF. For the CDR3, the DNA is TGCGCCAGCAGCCAAGCATTGGGCAGGGTGGATCAGCCCCAGCATTTT. The chain carries TRBV4-3 and TRBJ1-5, with D perhaps TRBD1 (5 bases). V was trimmed by 1 base and J by 5 bases, leaving 15 bases between them. Germline V gene data show CDR1 as LGHNA and CDR2 as YSLEER. The CDR3 covers 16 residues.

The chain couples TRBV13 to TRBJ2-7; D is ambiguous. The CDR3 length is 11 residues. In germline, CDR1 is PRHDT, CDR2 FYEKMQ (reference sequence). The V gene lost 1 base and the J gene lost 5 bases, with 3 bases spanning the gap. CDR3 nucleotides: TGTGCCAGCAGCTTAGAGGACGAGCAGTACTTC. Translated, it gives CASSLEDEQYF. Together with reference TRBV13 and TRBJ2-7, the CDR3 gives the full variable domain: AAGVIQSPRHLIKEKRETATLKCYPIPRHDTVYWYQQGPGQDPQFLISFYEKMQSDKGSIPDRFSAQQFSDYHSELNMSSLELGDSALYFCASSLEDEQYFGPGTRLTVT.

The chain uses TRBV15 and TRBJ1-3; 10 nucleotides agree with TRBD1. Germline CDR1 reads LNHNV; CDR2 reads YYDKDF (reference sequence). The CDR3 length is 14 residues. The V gene end was trimmed by 3 bases and the J gene end by 6 bases; junction bases not matched to a gene: 2. This chain's CDR3 is CATSRDRGVNTIYF. Written as DNA, the CDR3 is TGTGCCACCAGCAGGGACAGGGGGGTAAACACCATATATTTT. Looking up the rest from reference TRBV15 and TRBJ1-3 gives the full variable domain: DAMVIQNPRYQVTQFGKPVTLSCSQTLNHNVMYWYQQKSSQAPKLLFHYYDKDFNNEADTPDNFQSRRPNTSFCFLDIRSPGLGDTAMYLCATSRDRGVNTIYFGEGSWLTVV.

The J gene is TRBJ1-1, the V gene TRBV7-9; D unresolved. The CDR3 runs to 11 residues. V lost 3 bases, J lost 4 bases, and 3 bases lay in between. Per germline, CDR1 SEHNR and CDR2 FQNEAQ (reference sequence). CDR3 coding DNA: TGTGCCAGCAGCTTTGCCACTGAAGCTTTCTTT. This gives the protein CASSFATEAFF.

J is TRBJ1-1 and V is TRBV7-3; D possibly corresponds to TRBD1 (6 bases). The CDR3 extends over 14 amino acids. V dropped 0 bases and J dropped 3 bases, with 8 bases sitting between them. CDR1 is SGHTA, CDR2 FQGTGA, per germline. The CDR3 DNA reads TGTGCCAGCAGCTTAACAGCAGGGGACACTGAAGCTTTCTTT. As protein: CASSLTAGDTEAFF.

The sample holds a few counts of this clone. The gene calls are TRBV9 and TRBJ1-2, with D possibly TRBD1 on 6 matching bases. V was shortened by 4 bases and J by 6 bases, with 19 bases between the two germline ends. This CDR3 comprises 15 residues. Germline CDR1 SGDLS, CDR2 YYNGEE. The CDR3 nucleotides read TGTGCCAGCAGCTCTCGAGGCAGGGGCGCGGATGGCTACACCTTC. It is translated as CASSSRGRGADGYTF.

The rearrangement uses TRBV9 and TRBJ1-2; no clear D. Germline CDR1 reads SGDLS; CDR2 reads YYNGEE. Trimming removed 3 bases from V and 2 bases from J, with 17 bases in between. This CDR3 is 16 amino acids long. The CDR3 DNA reads as TGTGCCAGCAGCGCCCTAGCCTATCAACCCAACTATGGCTACACCTTC. The encoded protein is CASSALAYQPNYGYTF. The entire variable domain, with the rest obtained from reference TRBV9 and TRBJ1-2, is as follows: DSGVTQTPKHLITATGQRVTLRCSPRSGDLSVYWYQQSLDQGLQFLIQYYNGEERAKGNILERFSAQQFPDLHSELNLSSLELGDSALYFCASSALAYQPNYGYTFGSGTRLTVV.

The V gene is TRBV4-1, the J gene TRBJ2-1, with D perhaps TRBD2 (6 bases). Germline CDR1 reads MGHRA; CDR2 reads YSYEKL. The germline V and J ends were trimmed by 1 base and 3 bases, with 13 bases remaining between them. This CDR3 region has 16 residues. The CDR3 here is CASSQVAADNYNEQFF. In DNA form, the CDR3 reads TGCGCCAGCAGCCAAGTAGCGGCGGACAACTACAATGAGCAGTTCTTC.

The V gene is TRBV29-1, the J gene TRBJ2-1, with D uncertain. This CDR3 contains 12 residues. The germline V gene has CDR1 SQVTM and CDR2 ANQGSEA. Deletions cut 6 bases from V and 0 bases from J, with 6 bases between. For the CDR3, the DNA is TGCAGCGTAGGCGACTCCTACAATGAGCAGTTCTTC. It encodes CSVGDSYNEQFF.

DNA for the CDR3: TGTGCCAGCAGTGAATGGAGAGGTGGCACAGATACGCAGTATTTT. The encoded protein is CASSEWRGGTDTQYF. The chain uses TRBV2 and TRBJ2-3; unclear D gene. V was trimmed by 2 bases and J by 1 base, leaving 10 bases between them. CDR1 is SNHLY, CDR2 FYNNEI, per germline. This CDR3 is built from 15 residues.

The V call is TRBV3-1 (or the pseudogene TRBV3-2), the J call TRBJ2-3; possibly TRBD1 for D (5 bases). The V gene lost 6 bases and the J gene lost 0 bases, with 7 bases spanning the gap. CDR3 size: 13 residues. Looked up from germline, CDR1 is LGHDT and CDR2 is YNNKEL (reference sequence). The CDR3 DNA reads as TGTGCCAGCAGGGCAGGGAGCACAGATACGCAGTATTTT. This encodes CASRAGSTDTQYF.

CDR3 coding DNA: TGTGCCACCAGTGAAGGAGGGTACAATGAGCAGTTCTTC. Encoded protein: CATSEGGYNEQFF. The chain links TRBV24-1 to TRBJ2-1; D might be TRBD2 (6 bases). Trimming removed 4 bases at V and 4 bases at J, with 7 bases between. Germline assignment: CDR1 KGHDR and CDR2 SFDVKD. The CDR3 contains 13 residues.